Following are 13 T cell receptor beta chains from one sample sequenced in a study of blood T cell repertoires in COVID-19. Assay: immunoSEQ multiplex PCR; the TCRdb copy retains only in-frame clones and omits some. The sample shows about 260,000 clones, 88% of them seen only once. Source material: peripheral blood. The source is a man in his 60s who had recovered from COVID-19.

For the CDR3, the DNA is TGTGCCAGCTCGCTGTCCGGGATTCCTAATTCACCCCTCCACTTT. Translation gives CASSLSGIPNSPLHF. The J gene is TRBJ1-6, the V gene TRBV2; no clear D. CDR1 is SNHLY, CDR2 FYNNEI, per germline. V lost 8 bases and J 6 bases, leaving 17 bases between the germline ends. This CDR3 is built from 15 residues.

This clone was seen only once. The chain links TRBV5-5 to TRBJ1-1, with D perhaps matching TRBD1 (6 bases). Germline assignment: CDR1 SGHKS and CDR2 YYEKEE (reference sequence). Between the trimmed V and J ends, which lost 0 bases and 5 bases, there was a span of 11 bases. The CDR3 runs to 14 residues. CDR3 amino acids: CASSLEDRRTEAFF. The DNA of the CDR3 is TGTGCCAGCAGCTTGGAAGACAGGAGGACTGAAGCTTTCTTT. The whole variable domain, remainder taken from reference TRBV5-5 and TRBJ1-1, is DAGVTQSPTHLIKTRGQQVTLRCSPISGHKSVSWYQQVLGQGPQFIFQYYEKEERGRGNFPDRFSARQFPNYSSELNVNALLLGDSALYLCASSLEDRRTEAFFGQGTRLTVV.

V is TRBV6-1 and J is TRBJ1-5; D not resolved. Germline CDR1 and CDR2: MNHNS and SASEGT. V was shortened by 2 bases and J by 8 bases, with 16 bases between the two germline ends. CDR3 length: 15 residues. CDR3 nucleotides: TGTGCCAGCAGTGAACTGCGGCAATTTATAGAGCCCCAGCATTTT. Protein: CASSELRQFIEPQHF.

The rearrangement links TRBV29-1 to TRBJ1-6; tentative D call: TRBD1 (6 bases). Trimming removed 5 bases at V and 4 bases at J, with 9 bases between. CDR1 and CDR2 from the germline V gene are SQVTM and ANQGSEA. The CDR3 extends over 13 amino acids. In DNA, the CDR3 is TGCAGCGTTCGGACAGATTATAATTCACCCCTCCACTTT. The encoded protein is CSVRTDYNSPLHF.

The chain links TRBV5-1 to TRBJ1-1; perhaps TRBD1 as D (6 bases). CDR3 length: 15 amino acids. Per the germline V gene, CDR1 is SGHRS and CDR2 is YFSETQ. Trimming left V 0 bases short and J 1 base short, with 10 bases between. Here the CDR3 reads CASSLDRAGNTEAFF. CDR3 nucleotide sequence: TGCGCCAGCAGCTTGGACAGGGCTGGGAACACTGAAGCTTTCTTT.

This chain uses TRBV30 with TRBJ1-4, with TRBD1 identical over 8 bases. The germline V gene has CDR1 GTSNPN and CDR2 SVGIG (reference sequence). This CDR3 has 15 amino acids. V shed 3 bases and J 2 bases; nucleotides not matched to a gene: 5. The CDR3 region has the DNA TGTGCCTGGAGGTTTAACAGGGGGACTAATGAAAAACTGTTTTTT. Translation: CAWRFNRGTNEKLFF.

The chain uses TRBV19 and TRBJ2-7; TRBD1 matches at 8 bases. Trimming removed 5 bases from V and 2 bases from J; junction bases left unmatched: 8. This CDR3 region has 15 residues. Germline V gene data show CDR1 as LNHDA and CDR2 as SQIVND (reference sequence). The CDR3 region is CASSAGQGGTYEQYF. The CDR3 region has the DNA TGTGCCAGTAGTGCCGGACAGGGCGGGACCTACGAGCAGTACTTC.

V is TRBV6-6 and J is TRBJ2-3, with D unclear. This CDR3 comprises 11 residues. The germline CDR1 and CDR2 sequences are MNHNY and SVGAGI (reference sequence). V was clipped by 2 bases and J by 6 bases, with 3 bases between them. The CDR3 DNA sequence: TGTGCCAGCAGTTACGCGGATACGCAGTATTTT. As protein: CASSYADTQYF.

The chain carries TRBV11-2 and TRBJ2-7; possibly TRBD1 for D (5 bases). Between the trimmed V and J ends, which lost 6 bases and 3 bases, there was a span of 12 bases. This CDR3 contains 13 residues. Per germline, CDR1 SGHAT and CDR2 FQNNGV. DNA for the CDR3: TGTGCCAGCAGACTCGACAGTGGCTACGAGCAGTACTTC. Protein: CASRLDSGYEQYF.

This chain links TRBV7-2 with TRBJ2-5, with TRBD2 identical over 8 bases. There are 15 residues in the CDR3. The germline V gene has CDR1 SGHTA and CDR2 FQGNSA. Trimming at V came to 5 bases and at J to 5 bases, leaving 10 bases not matched to a gene. The CDR3 DNA follows: TGTGCCAGCAGCATCTCCGGGACTAGTTCCGAGACCCAGTACTTC. It codes for CASSISGTSSETQYF.

The CDR3 region has the DNA TGTGCCAGCAGTTACTCACAGGGGGCCAATTACGAGCAGTACTTC. Protein: CASSYSQGANYEQYF. The chain combines TRBV6-5 with TRBJ2-7, with 9 nucleotides matching TRBD1. Germline V gene sequence: CDR1 MNHEY, CDR2 SVGAGI. The CDR3 has 15 residues. V trimming: 0 bases; J trimming: 4 bases; junction bases outside the gene matches: 4.

The chain is built from TRBV5-1 and TRBJ1-4, with D perhaps TRBD1 (5 bases). V shed 0 bases and J shed 12 bases, with 12 bases lying between them. Germline values: CDR1 SGHRS, CDR2 YFSETQ. This CDR3 has 13 residues. This CDR3 reads CASSLVAGLELFF. The CDR3, as DNA: TGCGCCAGCAGCTTGGTTGCAGGGCTCGAACTGTTTTTT. Based on the CDR3 plus reference TRBV5-1 and TRBJ1-4, the full variable domain is KAGVTQTPRYLIKTRGQQVTLSCSPISGHRSVSWYQQTPGQGLQFLFEYFSETQRNKGNFPGRFSGRQFSNSRSEMNVSTLELGDSALYLCASSLVAGLELFFGSGTQLSVL.

A word on this clone: Distinct nucleotide sequences in the sample also encode this CDR3. V gene TRBV4-2 combines with J gene TRBJ1-1, with a possible D match to TRBD1 (5 bases). This CDR3 has 15 residues. The V end lost 1 base, the J end lost 1 base, and 10 bases lay between the germline ends. Germline V gene data show CDR1 as LGHNA and CDR2 as YNFKEQ. The CDR3 DNA follows: TGTGCCAGCAGCCAAGTGACGGGGGGGAACACTGAAGCTTTCTTT. Protein sequence: CASSQVTGGNTEAFF.